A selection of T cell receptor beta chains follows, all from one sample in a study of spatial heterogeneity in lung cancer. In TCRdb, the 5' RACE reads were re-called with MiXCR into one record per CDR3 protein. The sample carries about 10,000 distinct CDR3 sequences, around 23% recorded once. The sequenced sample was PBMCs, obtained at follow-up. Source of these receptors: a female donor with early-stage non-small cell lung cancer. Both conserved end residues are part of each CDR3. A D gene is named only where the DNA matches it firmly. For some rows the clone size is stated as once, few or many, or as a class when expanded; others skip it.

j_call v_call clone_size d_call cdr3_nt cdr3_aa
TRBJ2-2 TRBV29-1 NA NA TGCAGCGTCGCCCCCCCCCGACTAAACACCGGGGAGCTGTTTTTT CSVAPPRLNTGELFF
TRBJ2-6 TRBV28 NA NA TGTGCCAGCAGTTTATACCCGGGCGCGGTTGGGGCCAACGTCCTGACTTTC CASSLYPGAVGANVLTF
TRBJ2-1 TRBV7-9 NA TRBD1 TGTGCCAGCAGCTTCGGCAGGGGGCCAGGCGATGAGCAGTTCTTC CASSFGRGPGDEQFF
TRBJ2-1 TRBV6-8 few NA TGTGCCAGCGATCAGACTAGATCCTCCTACAATGAGCAGTTCTTC CASDQTRSSYNEQFF
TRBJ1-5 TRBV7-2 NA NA TGTGCCAGCAGCCCCGACAGAAATCAGCCCCAGCATTTT CASSPDRNQPQHF
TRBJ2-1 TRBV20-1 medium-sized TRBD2 TGCAGTGCTAGAGATGGACTAGCGGGCGACTACAATGAGCAGTTCTTC CSARDGLAGDYNEQFF
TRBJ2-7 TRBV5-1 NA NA TGCGCCAGCAGCGACCCGGACGGAACCTACGAGCAGTACTTC CASSDPDGTYEQYF
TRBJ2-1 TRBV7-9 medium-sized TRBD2 TGTGCCAGCAGCGTGACTAGCGGGAGCCCACACAATGAGCAGTTCTTC CASSVTSGSPHNEQFF
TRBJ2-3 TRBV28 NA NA TGTGCCAGCAGCTCACCCCTATTGGCGTCCGGTCTCGGAGCGCAGTATTTT CASSSPLLASGLGAQYF
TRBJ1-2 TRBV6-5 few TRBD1 TGTGCCAGCAGTTACGCTGACAGGGCGGCCTATGGCTACACCTTC CASSYADRAAYGYTF
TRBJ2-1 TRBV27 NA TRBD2 TGTGCCAGCAGTTTTACTAGCGGGTCCCCAAGCTCCTACAATGAGCAGTTCTTC CASSFTSGSPSSYNEQFF
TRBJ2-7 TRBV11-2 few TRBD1 TGTGCCAGCAGCTTAAGCGGACAGGGGGACTACGAGCAGTACTTC CASSLSGQGDYEQYF
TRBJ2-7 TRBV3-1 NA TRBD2 TGTGCCAGCAGCCGCTCGGGACTAGCCCTCTACGAGCAGTACTTC CASSRSGLALYEQYF
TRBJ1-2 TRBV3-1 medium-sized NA TGTGCCAGCAGCCAAGGGGTTGGGGAGCACTATGGCTACACCTTC CASSQGVGEHYGYTF
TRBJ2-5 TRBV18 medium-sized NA TGTGCCAGCTCACCAAACAGGGTTAACCAAGAGACCCAGTACTTC CASSPNRVNQETQYF
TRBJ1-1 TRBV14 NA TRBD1 TGTGCCAGCACACGGACAGGGGGCACTGAAGCTTTCTTT CASTRTGGTEAFF
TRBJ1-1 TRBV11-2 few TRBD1 TGTGCCAGCAGCTATATACCCGGGACAGGGACGGCTTTCTTT CASSYIPGTGTAFF
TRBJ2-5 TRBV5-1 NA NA TGCGCCAGCAGCTTGGGACAACTCCAAGAGACCCAGTACTTC CASSLGQLQETQYF
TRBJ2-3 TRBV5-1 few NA TGCGCCAGCAGCTTGAACACAGATACGCAGTATTTT CASSLNTDTQYF
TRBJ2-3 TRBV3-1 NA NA TGTGCCAGCAGCCAATGGAGTACGCAGTATTTT CASSQWSTQYF
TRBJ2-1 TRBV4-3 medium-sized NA TGCGCCAGCAGCCAACACAATGAGCAGTTCTTC CASSQHNEQFF
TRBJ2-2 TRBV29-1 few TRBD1 TGCAGCGCGACAGGGGCTGGCACCGGGGAGCTGTTTTTT CSATGAGTGELFF
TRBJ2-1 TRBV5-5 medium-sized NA TGTGCCAGCAGCTTGGCCATAGGGAGCTCCTACAATGAGCAGTTCTTC CASSLAIGSSYNEQFF
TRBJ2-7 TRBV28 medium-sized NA TGTGCCAGCAGTCCCCGGGACTCCGCCTACGAGCAGTACTTC CASSPRDSAYEQYF
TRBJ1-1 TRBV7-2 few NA TGTGCCAGCAGCCTCCGCCCGCCGGGGCCGGGTGAAGCTTTCTTT CASSLRPPGPGEAFF
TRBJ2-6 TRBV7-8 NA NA TGTGCCAGCAGCCGGGGGTGGACTGGGGCCAACGTCCTGACTTTC CASSRGWTGANVLTF
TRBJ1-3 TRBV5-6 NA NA TGTGCCAGCTCGGACGGGTTCTTGAGAAACACCATATATTTT CASSDGFLRNTIYF
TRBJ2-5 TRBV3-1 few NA TGTGCCAGCAGCCAATCCAGGGGCTACTTGCAAGAGACCCAGTACTTC CASSQSRGYLQETQYF
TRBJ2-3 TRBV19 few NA TGTGCCAGTCGGGGGGATACGCAGTATTTT CASRGDTQYF
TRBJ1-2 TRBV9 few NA TGTGCCAGCCGAGGACGGACCTATGGCTACACCTTC CASRGRTYGYTF
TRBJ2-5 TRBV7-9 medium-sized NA TGTGCCAGCAGCCAGAGGCGGGACAGTCGACCTGAGACCCAGTACTTC CASSQRRDSRPETQYF
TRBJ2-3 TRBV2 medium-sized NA TGTGCCAGCGCCCGAGGGTTTGCAGATACGCAGTATTTT CASARGFADTQYF
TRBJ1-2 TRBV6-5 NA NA TGTGCCAGCAGGGACGAAAACTATGGCTACACCTTC CASRDENYGYTF
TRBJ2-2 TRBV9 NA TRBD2 TGTGCCAGCAGCGTAGAAGGCGGGAGCGGCACCGGGGAGCTGTTTTTT CASSVEGGSGTGELFF
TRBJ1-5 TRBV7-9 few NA TGTGCCAGCAGCTTAGGCTTTAGCAATCAGCCCCAGCATTTT CASSLGFSNQPQHF
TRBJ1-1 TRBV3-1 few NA TGTGCCAGCAGCCAAGTCGGTTCTGAAGCTTTCTTT CASSQVGSEAFF
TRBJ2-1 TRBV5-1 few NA TGCGCCAGCAGCTTCGACAGCTCCTACAATGAGCAGTTCTTC CASSFDSSYNEQFF
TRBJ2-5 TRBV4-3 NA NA TGCGCCAGCAGCCAAGATGGGGAGTGGGTCCAAGAGACCCAGTACTTC CASSQDGEWVQETQYF
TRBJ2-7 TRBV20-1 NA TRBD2 TGCAGTGCTAACCGAGAGGGAATAGCGGGGACCTACGAGCAGTACTTC CSANREGIAGTYEQYF
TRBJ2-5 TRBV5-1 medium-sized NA TGCGCCAGCAGCCCCGGGAACCAAGAGACCCAGTACTTC CASSPGNQETQYF
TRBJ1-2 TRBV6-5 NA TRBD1 TGTGCCACCCGACGCGGACAGGGGTTTGGCTACACCTTC CATRRGQGFGYTF
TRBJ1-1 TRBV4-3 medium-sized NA TGCGCCAGCAGCCAAGAATTTTCAGGGGCGGAAGCTTTCTTT CASSQEFSGAEAFF
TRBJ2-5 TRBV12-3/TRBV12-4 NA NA TGTGCCAGCAGTGGACAACGAGAGACCCAGTACTTC CASSGQRETQYF
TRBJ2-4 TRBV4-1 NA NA TGCGCCAGCAGCTCCGTGACGGGGGTGGGACTAGCCAAAAACATTCAGTACTTC CASSSVTGVGLAKNIQYF
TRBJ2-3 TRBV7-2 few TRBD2 TGTGCCAGCAGCCCTAGGCTAGCGGGAGCAGCAGATACGCAGTATTTT CASSPRLAGAADTQYF
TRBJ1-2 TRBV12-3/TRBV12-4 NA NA TGTGCCAGCACCCCTTCGGCGAGCGCCAGGGTTGCGGGCTACACCTTC CASTPSASARVAGYTF
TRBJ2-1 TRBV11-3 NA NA TGTGCCAGCAGCTCATCTGCGGGGTACAATGAGCAGTTCTTC CASSSSAGYNEQFF
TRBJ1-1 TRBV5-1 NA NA TGCGCCAGCAGCTTGGACAGTGAAGCTTTCTTT CASSLDSEAFF
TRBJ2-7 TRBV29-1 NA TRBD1 TGCAGCGTCTCGGGACAGGAATACGAGCAGTACTTC CSVSGQEYEQYF
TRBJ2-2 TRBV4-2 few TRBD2 TGTGCCAGCGCCGCGGGGGTTCTTATGGGTGCCGGGGAGCTGTTTTTT CASAAGVLMGAGELFF
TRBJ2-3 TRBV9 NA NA TGTGCCAGCAGCGTAGGATCCCTGACGAACACAGATACGCAGTATTTT CASSVGSLTNTDTQYF
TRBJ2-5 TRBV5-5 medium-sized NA TGTGCCAGCAGCTTGGTCGAGGTGAGGGCAGAGACCCAGTACTTC CASSLVEVRAETQYF
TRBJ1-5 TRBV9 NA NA TGTGCCAGCAGCGGCGAGGATTCCAAAATCAATCAGCCCCAGCATTTT CASSGEDSKINQPQHF
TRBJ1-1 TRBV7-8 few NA TGTGCCAGCAGAGCTGATATGGTGGGCACTGAAGCTTTCTTT CASRADMVGTEAFF